This T cell receptor (beta chain) was identified in a study of cytomegalovirus exposure and HLA in healthy donors. Overall study context: HLA-typed donors were the source of around 87 million unique TCRs, which an early data release held. General study results and limits: Roughly uniform depth of sequencing across donors was assumed in presence/absence analyses. There were several of the most significant clusters that appeared linked to common viral pathogens in a later analysis. Upon later analysis, TCR association rates were observed to vary by HLA locus, being highest for DRB1 and lowest for HLA-C.

About this clone: Its antigen is undetermined.

PCR used 60 Vbeta primers and 13 Jbeta primers. Produced via immunoSEQ multiplex PCR; TCRdb's table is partial and in-frame only. This table has 150,000 to 200,000 clones, around 83% appearing once. The CDR3 totals 14 residues. Germline V gene lookup returns CDR1 SNHLY and CDR2 FYNNEI. The V and J ends lost 1 base and 7 bases, in that order; junction bases with no gene match: 4. This receptor was identified in a woman aged 50 to 65 in good health and CMV-seropositive. The sample was PBMCs. This chain uses TRBV2 with TRBJ1-5; the match to TRBD1 covers 7 bases. The CDR3, as DNA: TGTGCCAGCAGTGAAGTCACAGGGGCGCAGCCCCAGCATTTT. Translating gives CASSEVTGAQPQHF.